Listed below are T cell receptor beta chains from one sample, sequenced in a study of Ad26.COV2.S vaccination and SARS-CoV-2 variants. Profiled with immunoSEQ multiplex PCR; TCRdb holds only in-frame clones, not every one. Of 400,000 or so clones in the sample, about nine tenths were seen once. Sequences were derived from peripheral blood, sampled in a trial of Ad26.COV2.S vaccine versus placebo. The receptor set was obtained from a person between 18 and 59 years old who received the Ad26.COV2.S COVID-19 vaccine or a placebo. Each CDR3 is given with its conserved first and last residue. Each record gives: J gene, V gene, D gene, clone size, CDR3 protein, CDR3 DNA. The D gene is left open where the match is weak. The size of a clone is reported for some rows only, either as once, few or many, or as a class for expanded clones.

>TRBJ1-1|TRBV5-1|-|-
CASSLTSEAEAFF
TGCGCCAGCAGCTTGACCTCAGAAGCCGAAGCTTTCTTT
>TRBJ1-2|TRBV12-5|-|-
CASGLAGGGGYTF
TGTGCTAGTGGTTTGGCCGGGGGGGGCGGCTACACCTTC
>TRBJ2-5|TRBV5-4|TRBD1|-
CASSLQQGARETQYF
TGTGCCAGCAGCTTGCAACAGGGGGCGAGAGAGACCCAGTACTTC
>TRBJ1-1|TRBV9|TRBD1|-
CASSSGTGSHTEAFF
TGTGCCAGCAGCAGCGGGACAGGGAGTCACACTGAAGCTTTCTTT
>TRBJ2-2|TRBV27|-|-
CASTLTGRATGELFF
TGTGCCAGCACCCTAACAGGGAGGGCCACCGGGGAGCTGTTTTTT
>TRBJ2-1|TRBV19|-|few
CASSTAEGNEQFF
TGTGCCAGTAGTACAGCCGAGGGGAATGAGCAGTTCTTC
>TRBJ1-2|TRBV6-2/TRBV6-3|-|-
CASSYVLYGYTF
TGTGCCAGCAGTTACGTTCTATATGGCTACACCTTC
>TRBJ1-3|TRBV4-2|-|once
CASSPGNTIYF
TGTGCCAGCAGCCCAGGAAACACCATATATTTT
>TRBJ2-3|TRBV7-2|TRBD2|-
CASSLGLASDTQYF
TGTGCCAGCAGCCTCGGACTAGCGTCGGATACGCAGTATTTT
>TRBJ2-3|TRBV5-4|TRBD1|-
CASTGGELGDTQYF
TGTGCCAGTACAGGGGGCGAACTGGGAGATACGCAGTATTTT
>TRBJ2-3|TRBV7-8|TRBD2|-
CASSPGLALSTDTQYF
TGTGCCAGCAGCCCCGGACTAGCTTTAAGCACAGATACGCAGTATTTT
>TRBJ1-2|TRBV3-1/TRBV3-2|TRBD1|-
CASSRRQGIYGYTF
TGTGCCAGCAGCCGGCGACAGGGAATATATGGCTACACCTTC
>TRBJ2-2|TRBV4-3|-|few
CASSQDVVGGLNTGELFF
TGCGCCAGCAGCCAAGACGTAGTGGGGGGGCTTAACACCGGGGAGCTGTTTTTT
>TRBJ1-1|TRBV5-1|-|-
CASSLVRAGDTEAFF
TGCGCCAGCAGCTTGGTGAGAGCAGGGGACACTGAAGCTTTCTTT
>TRBJ2-1|TRBV6-2/TRBV6-3|TRBD2|once
CASSYLRGAYNEQFF
TGTGCCAGCAGTTACTTGCGGGGGGCCTACAATGAGCAGTTCTTC
>TRBJ2-6|TRBV14|-|-
CASGDSGANVLTF
TGTGCCAGCGGGGACTCTGGGGCCAACGTCCTGACTTTC
>TRBJ1-4|TRBV19|-|-
CASSRDTTPNEKLFF
TGTGCCAGTAGTCGGGATACGACCCCTAATGAAAAACTGTTTTTT
>TRBJ1-2|TRBV2|-|-
CASSVNINYGYTF
TGTGCCAGCAGTGTAAACATAAACTATGGCTACACCTTC
>TRBJ2-1|TRBV9|-|-
CASTDGDNEQFF
TGTGCCAGCACGGACGGGGACAATGAGCAGTTCTTC
>TRBJ2-5|TRBV6-5|TRBD1|-
CASTRQGGEETQYF
TGTGCCAGCACTAGACAGGGGGGAGAAGAGACCCAGTACTTC
>TRBJ1-1|TRBV9|-|-
CASSAQAGNTEAFF
TGTGCCAGCAGCGCACAGGCGGGGAACACTGAAGCTTTCTTT
>TRBJ2-2|TRBV7-7|-|-
CASSLVRRVPLSGELFF
TGTGCCAGCAGCTTAGTACGCAGGGTGCCATTATCCGGGGAGCTGTTTTTT
>TRBJ1-2|TRBV2|TRBD1|-
CASSNQQGANYGYTF
TGTGCCAGCAGCAACCAACAGGGGGCTAACTATGGCTACACCTTC
>TRBJ1-1|TRBV6-6|-|-
CASRHLGNTEAFF
TGTGCCAGCAGACATCTGGGGAACACTGAAGCTTTCTTT
>TRBJ1-5|TRBV15|-|-
CATSRGLRDGTNSNQPQHF
TGTGCCACCAGCAGAGGCTTGAGGGACGGCACGAATAGCAATCAGCCCCAGCATTTT
>TRBJ1-1|TRBV6-1|-|few
CASSDQVENTEAFF
TGTGCCAGCAGTGACCAAGTAGAGAACACTGAAGCTTTCTTT
>TRBJ2-1|TRBV19|TRBD1|-
CASSASGTGLFF
TGTGCCAGTAGTGCTTCCGGGACAGGGCTGTTCTTC
>TRBJ2-3|TRBV10-3|-|-
CAIRQGIGTDTQYF
TGTGCCATCAGACAGGGTATAGGCACAGATACGCAGTATTTT